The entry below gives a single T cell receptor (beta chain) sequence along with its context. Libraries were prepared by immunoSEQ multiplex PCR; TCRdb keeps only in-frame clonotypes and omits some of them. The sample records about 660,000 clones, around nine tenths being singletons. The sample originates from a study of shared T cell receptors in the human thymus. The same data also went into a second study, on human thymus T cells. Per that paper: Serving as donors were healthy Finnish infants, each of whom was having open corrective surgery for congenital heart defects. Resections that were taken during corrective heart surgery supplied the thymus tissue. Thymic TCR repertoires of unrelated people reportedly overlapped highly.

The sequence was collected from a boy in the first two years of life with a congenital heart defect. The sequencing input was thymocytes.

CDR3: CASSIGVRGTDTQYF. In DNA form, the CDR3 reads TGTGCCAGTAGTATAGGAGTCAGGGGAACAGATACGCAGTATTTT. The genes are TRBV19 and TRBJ2-3, with D perhaps TRBD1 (6 bases). Germline assignment: CDR1 LNHDA and CDR2 SQIVND (reference sequence). V lost 1 base, J lost 3 bases, and 11 bases lay in between. This CDR3 comprises 15 residues. The full variable domain, rest sourced from reference TRBV19 and TRBJ2-3, is DGGITQSPKYLFRKEGQNVTLSCEQNLNHDAMYWYRQDPGQGLRLIYYSQIVNDFQKGDIAEGYSVSREKKESFPLTVTSAQKNPTAFYLCASSIGVRGTDTQYFGPGTRLTVL.